The subject of this entry is one T cell receptor beta chain. Its recognized antigen is unknown. Base qualities are not provided; no much larger clone lies one nucleotide away. This sample stems from a study of blood T cell repertoires in COVID-19 (dated by TCRdb to 2020 to 2021). With regard to the full study: Collaborator samples came from the United States, Italy and Spain and covered acute and convalescent phases of COVID-19. The repertoires were released in a freely available public database meant as a resource for research on the immune response to SARS-CoV-2. Deeply sampled blood TCRbeta repertoires from subjects exposed to, actively infected with, or recovered from COVID-19 were included in the dataset. The sample metadata nearly always contained a de-identified subject ID, COVID-19 status, age in years and sex. Where HLA class I and class II types were available, the types were taken from metadata supplied by the sample provider, not from assay-based typing. The material from the prospective study consisted of cDNA or gDNA derived from T cells, B-cell-depleted T cells, or PBMCs. The samples were drawn from two sources: the first 160 participants of the ongoing ImmuneRACE study, and over 1,000 subjects contributed by 6 global collaborators. Here is what the overall study found, with its caveats: The amount of clinical and demographic metadata varied by source and participant and was provided uncurated.

Collaborating institutions collected whole blood in K2EDTA tubes following their own protocols. Collaborator samples were shipped for TCRbeta analysis as frozen whole blood, isolated PBMCs, or DNA extracted from either sample type. The CDR3 numbers 14 residues from cysteine through phenylalanine. Only the CDR3 DNA stays, 42 bases, in frame from base 1. Taken from the germline V gene, the CDR1 and CDR2 loops are SGHRS and YFSETQ. Trimming costs V 0 bases and J 3 bases, and their ends lie 7 bases apart. TCRbeta CDR3 regions were amplified from genomic DNA by means of the immunoSEQ Assay, a bias-controlled multiplex PCR. Per the original workflow: The number of nucleated cells in each sample was estimated by amplification of reference gene primers within the assay. To quantify the absolute abundance of each unique TCRbeta CDR3 rearrangement, sequence reads were collapsed and filtered. For each sample, productive Simpson clonality was calculated as the square root of Simpson's diversity index over productive rearrangements. TCRdb stores this immuneACCESS table with in-frame sequences only. Part of the clones is absent; in the studies checked, under half of the shortfall reflects unresolved V genes, and no reason is known for the rest. V, J and clone size are taken as reported in that table, and D and trimming were inferred from the DNA itself. Within this sample are 18,000 or so clones, with approximately 95% of them counted one time only. The ten largest clones add up to about 4% of the sample.

The chain links TRBV5-1 with TRBJ2-1; possibly the D gene is TRBD2, per 5 matching bases. The TCR originated in a woman aged 45-60 years with active COVID-19. The sample consisted of peripheral blood. The bases are TGCGCCAGCAGCTTGGTCGGGGTCTACAATGAGCAGTTCTTC. Its translation reads: CASSLVGVYNEQFF.